This T cell receptor (beta chain) was obtained from a study of shared clonotypes between healthy human individuals. Sequencing used immunoSEQ multiplex PCR; TCRdb keeps in-frame clones, though not all of them. The table includes 300,000 to 350,000 clones, more than 60% detected once. Germline CDR1 reads SGHDT; CDR2 reads YYEEEE. The CDR3 covers 15 residues. Trimming left V 0 bases short and J 3 bases short, with 13 bases between. The clonotype comes from a man in his thirties or forties in good health. This chain links TRBV5-6 with TRBJ2-7, with D uncertain. Sequencing was carried out using memory CD4+ T cells sorted from blood. Subset indicated: CD45RA-negative fraction. The CDR3 region has the DNA TGTGCCAGCAGCTTGGGAGAAGGAGCCTACTACGAGCAGTACTTC. Amino acids: CASSLGEGAYYEQYF. The full variable domain, in which reference TRBV5-6 and TRBJ2-7 provide the parts outside the CDR3, is DAGVTQSPTHLIKTRGQQVTLRCSPKSGHDTVSWYQQALGQGPQFIFQYYEEEERQRGNFPDRFSGHQFPNYSSELNVNALLLGDSALYLCASSLGEGAYYEQYFGPGTRLTVT.